The 31 T cell receptor beta chains in this list originate from one sample, sequenced in a study of metastatic and nonmetastatic thyroid tumors. All patients were untreated before thyroid surgery. TCRdb reprocessed the PCR reads using MiXCR. The repertoire holds roughly 20,000 clones, with around 34% as singletons. Specimen: tumor tissue. The receptors here all came from a female donor with papillary thyroid cancer or a benign thyroid nodule (not recorded which). Some clones in this sample may be carry-over from other donors' samples.

This chain links TRBV7-9 with TRBJ2-2; TRBD2 might be the D (6 bases). This CDR3 spans 15 amino acids. Trimming pared 4 bases from V and 0 bases from J, leaving 9 bases between. Germline-derived CDR1 and CDR2 are SEHNR and FQNEAQ (reference sequence). The CDR3 sequence is CASSSGLPNTGELFF. The CDR3 DNA sequence: TGTGCCAGCAGCTCAGGACTACCGAACACCGGGGAGCTGTTTTTT.

With respect to this clone: The junction and the germline gene differ at one end; a read error may be behind it. The V gene is TRBV10-3, the J gene TRBJ2-2; TRBD1 agrees at 11 bases. This CDR3 comprises 14 residues. Germline CDR1 ENHRY, CDR2 SYGVKD. Here the CDR3 DNA reads TGTGACATCCAGATGGGACAGGGGGCCGGGGAGCTGTTTTTT. Encoded protein: CDIQMGQGAGELFF.

J is TRBJ1-5 and V is TRBV19; D remains ambiguous. Germline CDR1 LNHDA, CDR2 SQIVND (reference sequence). This CDR3 region has 15 residues. Trimming left V 5 bases short and J 2 bases short, with 13 bases between. The DNA of the CDR3 is TGTGCCAGTAGTCTTAGCAATATCGGCAATCAGCCCCAGCATTTT. Its protein product is CASSLSNIGNQPQHF.

In the case of this clone: A junction boundary mismatches the germline segment, possibly from a read error. The V call is TRBV29-1, the J call TRBJ1-1; possibly TRBD1 for D (6 bases). CDR1 is SQVTM and CDR2 is ANQGSEA in the germline V gene. CDR3 length: 14 residues. As DNA, the CDR3 is TGCAGCGTTCCAGGGGATTCTTCGAACGCTGAAGCTTTCTTT. Translating it yields CSVPGDSSNAEAFF.

This rearrangement joins TRBV12-3 or TRBV12-4 to TRBJ2-1, with TRBD2 as a possible D gene (5 bases). There are 13 residues in the CDR3. Trimming removed 11 bases from V and 2 bases from J, with 13 bases in between. The CDR3 DNA sequence: TGTGCCGTACTACCCGGGGCCTACAATGAGCAGTTCTTC. It specifies CAVLPGAYNEQFF.

CDR3 in DNA: TGTGCCAGCAGGGCTAGCGGGAGTTCTCCCAATGAGCAGTTCTTC. It is translated as CASRASGSSPNEQFF. The chain couples TRBV6-4 to TRBJ2-1, with TRBD2 identical over 10 bases. The CDR3 is 15 residues long. V dropped 6 bases and J dropped 6; count of bases not matched to a gene: 8. Germline values: CDR1 MRHNA, CDR2 SNTAGT.

This clone was counted a few times. Within the sample, other DNA sequences also encode this same CDR3. This sequence joins TRBV6-1 and TRBJ1-6; perhaps TRBD1 as D (5 bases). The V end was cut by 4 bases, the J end by 4 bases, with 8 bases between. Germline loops: CDR1 MNHNS, CDR2 SASEGT. The CDR3 runs to 14 residues. CDR3 bases: TGTGCCAGCAGTGCGGGACCTTATAATTCACCCCTCCACTTT. It codes for CASSAGPYNSPLHF.

This clone turned up a few times. The chain has TRBV11-2 and TRBJ2-7; 11 bases agree with TRBD1. The CDR3 spans 15 residues. Per germline, CDR1 SGHAT and CDR2 FQNNGV. Losses at the gene ends were 3 bases for V and 1 base for J; bases not matched to a gene: 2. The CDR3 coding sequence is TGTGCCAGCAGCTTGGACAGGGGGCTTTCCTACGAGCAGTACTTC. It specifies CASSLDRGLSYEQYF.

The J gene is TRBJ1-1, the V gene TRBV20-1; D gene uncertain. CDR1 is DFQATT and CDR2 is SNEGSKA in the germline V gene (reference sequence). V dropped 6 bases and J dropped 11 bases, with 16 bases sitting between them. The CDR3 covers 11 residues. The CDR3 reads CSAPVGLVAFF. The CDR3, as DNA: TGCAGTGCGCCTGTGGGGTTAGTGGCTTTCTTT.

A note on this clone: This sample includes further DNA sequences coding for the same CDR3. The chain carries TRBV11-1 and TRBJ2-2; D not resolved. The CDR3 loop spans 12 amino acids. Germline V CDR1 and CDR2: SGHAT, FQDESV (reference sequence). Between the trimmed V and J ends, which lost 4 bases and 7 bases, there was a span of 7 bases. Written as DNA, the CDR3 is TGTGCCAGCAGCTCGGGTGGCGGGGAGCTGTTTTTT. Translating gives CASSSGGGELFF.

V gene TRBV27 combines with J gene TRBJ2-2, with 8 bases aligning to TRBD2. CDR3 length: 15 amino acids. Germline V CDR1 and CDR2: MNHEY, SMNVEV (reference sequence). V lost 2 bases and J lost 1; bases outside the gene matches: 0. The CDR3, as DNA: TGTGCCAGCAGTTTAAGCGGGAGGAACACCGGGGAGCTGTTTTTT. This translates into CASSLSGRNTGELFF.

V and J are TRBV7-9 and TRBJ2-2; maybe TRBD1 (6 bases). The ends were cut back, 1 base at V and 6 bases at J, with 12 bases in the middle. This CDR3 region has 15 residues. Germline V CDR1 and CDR2: SEHNR, FQNEAQ (reference sequence). The CDR3 loop is CASSLVAGDAGELFF. The CDR3 bases are TGTGCCAGCAGCTTAGTGGCAGGGGATGCCGGGGAGCTGTTTTTT.

The chain combines TRBV6-5 with TRBJ1-3, with D perhaps matching TRBD1 (6 bases). The V and J ends lost 0 bases and 6 bases respectively, with 9 bases between them. From germline, CDR1 is MNHEY and CDR2 SVGAGI. The CDR3 length is 14 residues. The CDR3 here is CASSYSRGANTIYF. CDR3 nucleotides: TGTGCCAGCAGTTACTCACGGGGGGCAAACACCATATATTTT.

The CDR3 nucleotides are TGTGCCAGCCTTCGGACAGGGACAAAAGGCCGGGCTGGAAACACCATATATTTT. Protein: CASLRTGTKGRAGNTIYF. V usage is TRBV6-2 or TRBV6-3 and J usage is TRBJ1-3; 8 bases match TRBD1. Germline loops: CDR1 MNHEY, CDR2 SVGEGT. The CDR3 extends over 18 amino acids. Losses at the gene ends were 8 bases for V and 2 bases for J; bases not matched to a gene: 17.

The rearrangement links TRBV27 to TRBJ2-3, with TRBD2 as a possible D gene (5 bases). Per the germline V gene, CDR1 is MNHEY and CDR2 is SMNVEV (reference sequence). V shed 7 bases and J shed 4 bases, with 18 bases lying between them. This CDR3 contains 15 residues. CDR3 nucleotides: TGTGCCAGCACCTCCTGGGCGGGCTTGTCAGATACGCAGTATTTT. Translated: CASTSWAGLSDTQYF.

This chain uses TRBV11-2 with TRBJ2-2; D is undetermined. CDR3 length equals 17 residues. Between the trimmed V and J ends, which lost 4 bases and 3 bases, there was a span of 18 bases. CDR1 is SGHAT, CDR2 FQNNGV, per germline. The CDR3 spells CASSSPRALVDTGELFF. For the CDR3, the DNA is TGTGCCAGCAGCTCACCTAGGGCACTGGTTGACACCGGGGAGCTGTTTTTT. The full variable domain, completed using reference TRBV11-2 and TRBJ2-2, is EAGVAQSPRYKIIEKRQSVAFWCNPISGHATLYWYQQILGQGPKLLIQFQNNGVVDDSQLPKDRFSAERLKGVDSTLKIQPAKLEDSAVYLCASSSPRALVDTGELFFGEGSRLTVL.

This chain joins TRBV28 and TRBJ2-3; weak D call: TRBD1 (6 bases). Germline V gene data show CDR1 as MDHEN and CDR2 as SYDVKM. The V gene lost 3 bases and the J gene lost 4 bases, with 8 bases spanning the gap. This CDR3 region has 13 residues. The CDR3 loop reads CASSFRGADTQYF. DNA for the CDR3: TGTGCCAGCAGTTTCAGGGGCGCAGATACGCAGTATTTT.

The gene calls are TRBV12-3 or TRBV12-4 and TRBJ2-6; a weak D match, TRBD1 (5 bases). V was clipped by 3 bases and J by 1 base, with 16 bases between them. The CDR3 runs to 18 residues. The CDR3 reads CASSFEGQGGSGANVLTF. CDR3 coding DNA: TGTGCCAGCAGTTTTGAAGGGCAGGGTGGTTCTGGGGCCAACGTCCTGACTTTC.

The sample holds a few counts of this clone. This rearrangement joins TRBV24-1 to TRBJ2-7, with D perhaps matching TRBD1 (6 bases). Germline values: CDR1 KGHDR, CDR2 SFDVKD. The length of the CDR3 is 12 residues. V lost 6 bases and J lost 3, with 8 bases in between. Here the CDR3 DNA reads TGTGCCACCAGTCAGGGGAGCTACGAGCAGTACTTC. Its protein product is CATSQGSYEQYF.

This clone was picked up a small number of times. The chain joins TRBV11-3 to TRBJ2-2, with TRBD2 identical over 7 bases. V gave up 6 bases and J gave up 5 bases; unmatched junction bases: 12. This CDR3 is 16 amino acids long. Germline assignment: CDR1 SGHNT and CDR2 YENEEA. The CDR3 DNA sequence: TGTGCCAGCAGACTAACCGGGACTACTGGAACCGGGGAGCTGTTTTTT. It yields the protein CASRLTGTTGTGELFF.

Only a few counts were recorded for this clone. The chain employs TRBV6-2 or TRBV6-3 and TRBJ2-5; 9 nucleotides match TRBD1. V lost 4 bases to trimming and J lost 4 bases; unmatched junction nucleotides: 16. The CDR3 has 18 amino acids. Germline lookup yields CDR1 MNHEY and CDR2 SVGEGT. The CDR3 reads CASSFTALRDRDVETQYF. CDR3 DNA sequence: TGTGCCAGCAGTTTCACCGCACTCCGGGACAGGGATGTAGAGACCCAGTACTTC.

The V call is TRBV30, the J call TRBJ2-3; TRBD2 agrees at 14 bases. Germline trimming cut 0 bases from V and 3 bases from J; bases unmatched to any gene: 5. Germline CDR1 is GTSNPN and CDR2 is SVGIG (reference sequence). The CDR3 is 17 amino acids. The CDR3 coding sequence is TGTGCCTGGAGTGTACCGGGACTAGCGGGAGTAACAGATACGCAGTATTTT. Translating gives CAWSVPGLAGVTDTQYF.

The chain combines TRBV6-1 with TRBJ2-7; 9 nucleotides line up with TRBD1. This CDR3 contains 14 residues. V trimming: 6 bases; J trimming: 5 bases; junction bases outside the gene matches: 8. CDR1 and CDR2 from the germline V gene are MNHNS and SASEGT. In nucleotides, the CDR3 is TGTGCCAGCAGGCGTCCCGGGACAGGGAACGAGCAGTACTTC. It codes for CASRRPGTGNEQYF.

The chain couples TRBV6-1 to TRBJ1-2; 7 bases fit TRBD1. Losses at the gene ends were 10 bases for V and 8 bases for J; bases not matched to a gene: 13. Per the germline V gene, CDR1 is MNHNS and CDR2 is SASEGT. This CDR3 has 13 amino acids. This CDR3 is CATSRQGRLGYTF. For the CDR3, the DNA is TGTGCCACCAGCAGACAGGGAAGGTTGGGCTACACCTTC.

This sequence joins TRBV11-3 and TRBJ2-3; the D gene could be TRBD1 or TRBD2 (5 bases each). The CDR3 has 13 amino acids. Germline lookup yields CDR1 SGHNT and CDR2 YENEEA. V dropped 2 bases and J dropped 8 bases, with 11 bases sitting between them. The chain's CDR3 is CASSLNLRGTQYF. The CDR3 nucleotides read TGTGCCAGCAGCTTAAATTTGAGGGGTACGCAGTATTTT.

In its sample, this clone is medium-sized. V gene TRBV30 combines with J gene TRBJ1-2; 7 nucleotides agree with TRBD1. The J segment lost 8 bases and the V segment lost 4 bases, leaving 7 bases of the junction unmatched. CDR1 is GTSNPN, CDR2 SVGIG, per germline (reference sequence). The CDR3 has 12 residues. CDR3 amino acids: CAWKGSGGGYTF. In DNA form, the CDR3 reads TGTGCCTGGAAGGGCTCAGGGGGAGGCTACACCTTC.

This clone was seen a few times. This chain links TRBV12-3 or TRBV12-4 with TRBJ1-6; D is perhaps TRBD1 (5 bases). V lost 2 bases to trimming and J lost 6 bases, with 8 bases between them. The CDR3 is 14 amino acids. CDR3 DNA sequence: TGTGCCAGCAGTTTATCCGGGGCTAATTCACCCCTCCACTTT. It specifies CASSLSGANSPLHF.

The rearrangement uses TRBV2 and TRBJ1-6; the D gene is possibly TRBD1 (5 bases). V shed 5 bases and J shed 9 bases, with 11 bases lying between them. This CDR3 comprises 13 residues. Per the germline V gene, CDR1 is SNHLY and CDR2 is FYNNEI. CDR3 residues: CASSPGTVSPLHF. The CDR3 DNA sequence: TGTGCCAGCAGTCCCGGGACTGTTTCACCCCTCCACTTT.

The V call is TRBV11-2, the J call TRBJ2-3; TRBD2 matches 12 bases. CDR3 length: 16 amino acids. Trimming took 5 bases from V and 0 from J; bases not matched to a gene: 3. Per the germline V gene, CDR1 is SGHAT and CDR2 is FQNNGV. CDR3 in DNA: TGTGCCAGCAGCCCTGGGACTAGCGGGAGCACAGATACGCAGTATTTT. This gives the protein CASSPGTSGSTDTQYF. The full variable domain, in which reference TRBV11-2 and TRBJ2-3 provide the parts outside the CDR3, is EAGVAQSPRYKIIEKRQSVAFWCNPISGHATLYWYQQILGQGPKLLIQFQNNGVVDDSQLPKDRFSAERLKGVDSTLKIQPAKLEDSAVYLCASSPGTSGSTDTQYFGPGTRLTVL.

The V call is TRBV12-3 or TRBV12-4, the J call TRBJ2-7; D gene uncertain. This CDR3 is 15 amino acids long. Trimming removed 2 bases from V and 3 bases from J, with 14 bases in between. CDR3 nucleotide sequence: TGTGCCAGCAGTTTACATGTGGCGATAGGCTACGAGCAGTACTTC. It is translated as CASSLHVAIGYEQYF.

This clone came up once. The V and J genes are TRBV20-1 and TRBJ2-1; 11 bases line up with TRBD2. The V segment lost 5 bases and the J segment 3 bases; nucleotides outside the gene matches: 6. Per the germline V gene, CDR1 is DFQATT and CDR2 is SNEGSKA (reference sequence). The CDR3 has 15 residues. The CDR3 here is CSADPGLADYNEQFF. DNA of the CDR3: TGCAGTGCTGACCCGGGACTAGCGGACTACAATGAGCAGTTCTTC.